A single sample is the source of the 5 T cell receptor beta chains below, sequenced in a study of T cell responses to AZD1222 COVID-19 vaccine. Sequencing was performed with immunoSEQ multiplex PCR; in TCRdb, only in-frame clones are kept and a portion is missing. Counted here are 150,000 to 200,000 clones, roughly 86% occurring once; the ten biggest clones make up more than 5.5%. Sequencing was performed on peripheral blood, taken on day 0 of AZD1222 vaccination. These receptors all stem from an adult in good health.

The rearrangement joins TRBV7-9 to TRBJ1-1; no firm D call. This CDR3 is 16 amino acids long. Trimming removed 3 bases at V and 8 bases at J, with 22 bases between. Germline CDR1 reads SEHNR; CDR2 reads FQNEAQ (reference sequence). The CDR3 region has the DNA TGTGCCAGCAGCTTTCATCGGCTATATGCGGTCCCCGAAGCTTTCTTT. This sequence encodes CASSFHRLYAVPEAFF.

The J gene is TRBJ1-6, the V gene TRBV2; D not certain. The CDR3 has 15 residues. CDR1 SNHLY and CDR2 FYNNEI come from the germline V gene. The germline V and J ends were trimmed by 2 bases and 7 bases, with 12 bases remaining between them. Written as DNA, the CDR3 is TGTGCCAGCAGTGAACTGGCAGAAAAGAATTCACCCCTCCACTTT. Translating gives CASSELAEKNSPLHF.

This clone was seen more than once but under ten times. This sequence joins TRBV28 and TRBJ1-3; perhaps TRBD1 as D (5 bases). V was clipped by 2 bases and J by 12 bases, with 11 bases between them. Per germline, CDR1 MDHEN and CDR2 SYDVKM. The CDR3 runs to 12 residues. CDR3: CASSLGARDIYF. CDR3 in DNA: TGTGCCAGCAGTTTAGGGGCGCGGGACATATATTTT.

The chain is built from TRBV5-4 and TRBJ1-4; D gene ambiguous. Germline loops: CDR1 SGHNT, CDR2 YYREEE (reference sequence). The V gene lost 4 bases and the J gene lost 12 bases, with 13 bases spanning the gap. The CDR3 covers 12 residues. The CDR3: CASSRDEKELFF. The DNA for the CDR3 is TGTGCCAGCAGCCGCGACGAGAAAGAACTGTTTTTT. Drawing the rest from reference TRBV5-4 and TRBJ1-4, the complete variable domain is ETGVTQSPTHLIKTRGQQVTLRCSSQSGHNTVSWYQQALGQGPQFIFQYYREEENGRGNFPPRFSGLQFPNYSSELNVNALELDDSALYLCASSRDEKELFFGSGTQLSVL.

In DNA form, the CDR3 reads TGTGCCAGCTCACCGCGCCGGGAAGGCGAGCAGTACTTC. Its translation is CASSPRREGEQYF. The V and J genes are TRBV18 and TRBJ2-7; D may be TRBD2 (5 bases). CDR1 KGHSH and CDR2 LQKENI come from the germline V gene. V lost 3 bases to trimming and J lost 6 bases, with 12 bases between them. The CDR3 spans 13 residues. Complete variable domain (other parts from reference TRBV18 and TRBJ2-7): NAGVMQNPRHLVRRRGQEARLRCSPMKGHSHVYWYRQLPEEGLKFMVYLQKENIIDESGMPKERFSAEFPKEGPSILRIQQVVRGDSAAYFCASSPRREGEQYFGPGTRLTVT.